These 18 T cell receptor beta chains came from one sample sequenced in a study of early T cells in non-severe SARS-CoV-2 infection. TCRdb reprocessed the 5' RACE reads with MiXCR, giving one entry per CDR3 protein. The sample lists 60,000 or so distinct CDR3 sequences, around 12% occurring once. The material sequenced was whole blood. All receptors derive from an adult who was a healthcare worker with PCR-confirmed SARS-CoV-2 infection or an uninfected control (not recorded which).

The J gene is TRBJ2-7, the V gene TRBV2, with D maybe TRBD1 (7 bases). Trimming left V 7 bases short and J 4 bases short, with 17 bases between. Germline lookup yields CDR1 SNHLY and CDR2 FYNNEI. CDR3 length equals 14 residues. CDR3 residues: CASTRGTASYEQYF. The CDR3 bases are TGTGCCAGCACTCGGGGGACAGCTTCTTACGAGCAGTACTTC.

This clonotype turned up a few times. The chain recombines TRBV29-1 with TRBJ2-7; TRBD2 matches at 14 bases. Per the germline V gene, CDR1 is SQVTM and CDR2 is ANQGSEA. V was clipped by 7 bases and J by 6 bases; unmatched bases: 8. This CDR3 contains 14 residues. This CDR3 is CSARLAGGPSEQYF. CDR3 nucleotides: TGCAGCGCACGACTAGCGGGGGGGCCCTCCGAGCAGTACTTC.

The chain links TRBV12-3 or TRBV12-4 to TRBJ1-5, with TRBD1 matching over 9 bases. The J segment lost 3 bases and the V segment lost 6 bases, leaving 6 bases of the junction unmatched. There are 15 residues in the CDR3. CDR3 nucleotides: TGTGCCAGCAGACTCCGGGACAGGGACAATCAGCCCCAGCATTTT. Amino acids: CASRLRDRDNQPQHF.

Many counts were recorded for this clonotype. V is TRBV13 and J is TRBJ2-1, with D possibly being TRBD2 (6 bases). The germline V and J ends were trimmed by 5 bases and 4 bases, with 15 bases remaining between them. Germline CDR1 reads PRHDT; CDR2 reads FYEKMQ (reference sequence). The CDR3 covers 15 residues. The CDR3 nucleotides are TGTGCCAGCAGCGAGACTAGTATAGAATACAATGAGCAGTTCTTC. Its protein is CASSETSIEYNEQFF.

This chain connects TRBV12-3 or TRBV12-4 to TRBJ1-5, with a possible D match to TRBD1 (5 bases). CDR3 size: 17 residues. Trimming removed 3 bases from V and 4 bases from J, with 19 bases in between. CDR3 sequence (DNA): TGTGCCAGCAGTTTGTATCGGGGCCAAGGCCGGAATCAGCCCCAGCATTTT. It translates to CASSLYRGQGRNQPQHF.

In this sample, this clonotype turned up many times. The J gene is TRBJ1-1, the V gene TRBV7-6; TRBD1 might be the D (6 bases). Germline CDR1 SGHVS, CDR2 FNYEAQ. Trimming pared 5 bases from V and 4 bases from J, leaving 11 bases between. The CDR3 extends over 13 amino acids. CDR3: CASSQGQSTEAFF. CDR3 nucleotide sequence: TGTGCCAGCAGCCAGGGGCAGAGCACTGAAGCTTTCTTT.

V usage is TRBV19 and J usage is TRBJ2-7; tentative D call: TRBD2 (5 bases). Germline lookup yields CDR1 LNHDA and CDR2 SQIVND (reference sequence). The CDR3 is made up of 11 amino acids. With 8 bases removed from V and 3 bases from J, the gap between germline ends came to 8 bases. CDR3 sequence (DNA): TGTGCCAGTTCTGGACTCTACGAGCAGTACTTC. Its protein product is CASSGLYEQYF.

On this clonotype itself: This clone may be a read error of a much larger clone one base away. This rearrangement joins TRBV7-9 to TRBJ1-2; the D is unclear. Per the germline V gene, CDR1 is SEHNR and CDR2 is FQNEAQ (reference sequence). The CDR3 extends over 13 amino acids. The DNA for the CDR3 is TGTGCCAGCAGCCTCGAGGTACCGGGTGGCCACACCTTC. Its translation: CASSLEVPGGHTF.

About this clonotype itself: One end of the junction fails to match germline, which may point to a read error. The chain links TRBV11-2 to TRBJ1-3, with TRBD1 as a possible D gene (5 bases). The length of the CDR3 is 18 residues. Germline CDR1 SGHAT, CDR2 FQNNGV. The CDR3 coding sequence is TGTGCCAGCAGCAGATTAACGGCGGGGACCGGCTCTGAAAACACCATATATTTT. Its protein product is CASSRLTAGTGSENTIYF.

This clonotype was seen repeatedly, ten times or more. The chain joins TRBV30 to TRBJ1-5, with a weak D call TRBD1 (6 bases). From germline, CDR1 is GTSNPN and CDR2 SVGIG (reference sequence). There are 13 residues in the CDR3. V was pared by 3 bases and J by 7 bases, with 13 bases between. The CDR3: CAWSGNRDQPQHF. DNA for the CDR3: TGTGCCTGGAGCGGTAACAGGGACCAGCCCCAGCATTTT. Variable domain in full (rest from reference TRBV30 and TRBJ1-5): SQTIHQWPATLVQPVGSPLSLECTVEGTSNPNLYWYRQAAGRGLQLLFYSVGIGQISSEVPQNLSASRPQDRQFILSSKKLLLSDSGFYLCAWSGNRDQPQHFGDGTRLSIL.

The rearrangement links TRBV28 to TRBJ1-2; D is perhaps TRBD1 (5 bases). Trimming shortened V by 5 bases and J by 4 bases, and 14 bases separated the two germline ends. The CDR3 sequence is 14 residues long. In germline, CDR1 is MDHEN, CDR2 SYDVKM. The CDR3 here is CASSSPGRSYGYTF. The CDR3 DNA sequence: TGTGCCAGCAGTAGCCCGGGACGGAGCTATGGCTACACCTTC.

There are many counts of this clonotype. CDR3: CASSYSDQGAEAFF. The CDR3 DNA reads as TGTGCCAGCAGTTACTCGGACCAGGGGGCTGAAGCTTTCTTT. The chain links TRBV6-5 to TRBJ1-1, with 7 bases lining up with TRBD1. V gave up 0 bases and J gave up 6 bases; unmatched junction bases: 4. From germline, CDR1 is MNHEY and CDR2 SVGAGI. The CDR3 totals 14 residues.

This rearrangement joins TRBV7-2 to TRBJ2-7, with 9 bases that match TRBD2. V was clipped by 5 bases and J by 11 bases; unmatched bases: 13. The CDR3 runs to 14 residues. The germline CDR1 and CDR2 sequences are SGHTA and FQGNSA. The CDR3 region has the DNA TGTGCCAGCAGCACCCCCGGAGTAGCGGGGGCCAAGTACTTC. Its protein is CASSTPGVAGAKYF.

This clonotype was observed a few times. The CDR3 does not end in the conserved phenylalanine or tryptophan, so this is likely a read error. The limits of the CDR3 on the DNA are not certain, so only TCRdb's listed CDR3 is given. The chain uses TRBV5-6 and TRBJ2-1; the table's D call, TRBD2, was not checked against the DNA. Germline V gene lookup returns CDR1 SGHDT and CDR2 YYEEEE. The CDR3 totals 9 residues, both ends included. CDR3: CASSSRLAS.

This clonotype was detected a few times. The rearrangement joins TRBV27 to TRBJ1-1; unclear D gene. The V and J ends lost 5 bases and 0 bases respectively, with 22 bases between them. Germline CDR1 is MNHEY and CDR2 is SMNVEV (reference sequence). This CDR3 spans 18 amino acids. DNA of the CDR3: TGTGCCAGCAGTACCTTAGCAGGTACAAACCAACTGAACACTGAAGCTTTCTTT. Residues: CASSTLAGTNQLNTEAFF.

The chain has TRBV6-2 or TRBV6-3 and TRBJ2-1, with TRBD2 matching 8 bases. Germline assignment: CDR1 MNHEY and CDR2 SVGEGT. There are 14 residues in the CDR3. V gave up 1 base and J gave up 8 bases; unmatched junction bases: 4. The DNA of the CDR3 is TGTGCCAGCAGTTACTATAGCGGGGAGGATGAGCAGTTCTTC. It specifies CASSYYSGEDEQFF.

The J gene is TRBJ1-2, the V gene TRBV19; the match to TRBD1 covers 8 bases. The trim removed 10 bases at V and 4 bases at J, leaving 11 bases unmatched. In germline, CDR1 is LNHDA, CDR2 SQIVND (reference sequence). The CDR3 runs 14 residues. The CDR3, as DNA: TGTGCCACCCAGAAGCCGGGGACAGGCTATGGCTACACCTTC. Its protein is CATQKPGTGYGYTF.

This clonotype was recorded many times. The chain couples TRBV11-2 to TRBJ2-1; D possibly matches TRBD1 or TRBD2 (6 bases each). Per the germline V gene, CDR1 is SGHAT and CDR2 is FQNNGV. The V and J ends lost 2 bases and 6 bases respectively, with 20 bases between them. This CDR3 has 17 residues. Here the CDR3 reads CASSLKFGQRVGNEQFF. The CDR3 DNA is TGTGCCAGCAGCTTAAAGTTTGGACAGCGGGTGGGCAATGAGCAGTTCTTC. Together with reference TRBV11-2 and TRBJ2-1, the CDR3 gives the full variable domain: EAGVAQSPRYKIIEKRQSVAFWCNPISGHATLYWYQQILGQGPKLLIQFQNNGVVDDSQLPKDRFSAERLKGVDSTLKIQPAKLEDSAVYLCASSLKFGQRVGNEQFFGPGTRLTVL.